Sequencing of this T cell receptor (beta chain) was carried out in a study of T cells in Graves' hyperthyroidism and ophthalmopathy. Points from the study as a whole: The model foresaw ophthalmopathy a median approximately 6.3 months prior to onset. Most thyroid clonotypes expanded above 0.001 were also detected in blood.

Calling Graves' hyperthyroidism stable meant ophthalmopathy did not progress within 18 months. Out of approximately 10 ml of fresh peripheral blood came the PBMCs. Concerning this clonotype itself: The target antigen is unknown.

What was amplified from RNA transcripts were TCR beta CDR3 regions. Using the HTBI primer set, a first-round RT-PCR was run on the TCR CDR3. Each CDR3 protein is one row after TCRdb ran MiXCR on the multiplex PCR reads. The sample holds hundreds of thousands of distinct CDR3 sequences, 14% seen once. Per the germline V gene, CDR1 is DFQATT and CDR2 is SNEGSKA (reference sequence). The CDR3 length is 18 residues. Trimming removed 1 base from V and 0 bases from J, with 19 bases in between. The gene calls are TRBV20-1 and TRBJ1-5; weak D call: TRBD1 (5 bases). Specimen: blood. The receptor was derived from a woman aged 18-30 years with Graves' hyperthyroidism. In nucleotides, the CDR3 is TGCAGTGCTAGAGTACTACTCCGGGACGGTCATAGCAATCAGCCCCAGCATTTT. It codes for CSARVLLRDGHSNQPQHF.